The 24 T cell receptor beta chains presented below share a single source sample, sequenced in a study of OX40 agonist ivuxolimab in advanced cancers. Generated by immunoSEQ multiplex PCR, the TCRdb table keeps only in-frame clones and is missing some. The sample includes about 98,000 clones, around nine tenths seen only once; the top ten take 0.82%. The material sequenced was CD4+ or CD8+ T cells sorted from blood, taken in a trial of the OX40 agonist ivuxolimab. The receptors come from an adult with an advanced solid tumor such as melanoma, head and neck, liver or kidney cancer.

The V and J genes are TRBV5-1 and TRBJ2-2; 7 nucleotides align to TRBD2. V lost 5 bases to trimming and J lost 3 bases; unmatched junction nucleotides: 1. The CDR3 contains 13 residues. Germline loops: CDR1 SGHRS, CDR2 YFSETQ. The CDR3: CASRAGDTGELFF. The CDR3 DNA is TGCGCCAGCAGGGCGGGGGACACCGGGGAGCTGTTTTTT.

The chain uses TRBV19 and TRBJ2-2, with TRBD2 matching 9 bases. CDR3 length: 14 amino acids. J was trimmed by 0 bases and V by 10 bases; bases with no gene match: 3. The germline gives CDR1 LNHDA, CDR2 SQIVND (reference sequence). The CDR3 loop reads CATRTSANTGELFF. CDR3 nucleotide sequence: TGTGCCACCCGGACTAGCGCGAACACCGGGGAGCTGTTTTTT.

This chain joins TRBV7-8 and TRBJ1-5; D is unclear. Trimming stripped 1 base from V and 7 bases from J, with 20 bases between. CDR3 length: 17 residues. Germline loops: CDR1 SGHVS, CDR2 FQNEAQ. DNA of the CDR3: TGTGCCAGCAGCTTAGGTCAAGTTGTGGGTTCGGCACAGCCCCAGCATTTT. This codes for CASSLGQVVGSAQPQHF.

The J gene is TRBJ1-1, the V gene TRBV27; D is ambiguous. CDR3 length: 15 amino acids. Deletions cut 2 bases from V and 2 bases from J, with 12 bases between. CDR1 is MNHEY, CDR2 SMNVEV, per germline (reference sequence). In DNA form, the CDR3 reads TGTGCCAGCAGTTTAAGGTTCCGGCCCAACACTGAAGCTTTCTTT. Its translation is CASSLRFRPNTEAFF.

V is TRBV7-8 and J is TRBJ2-2, with 9 bases that match TRBD2. The CDR3 is made up of 15 amino acids. CDR1 is SGHVS and CDR2 is FQNEAQ in the germline V gene. V lost 3 bases, J lost 6 bases, and 5 bases stayed unmatched. CDR3 loop: CASSFGAGGPGELFF. The CDR3 coding sequence is TGTGCCAGCAGCTTCGGAGCGGGAGGTCCCGGGGAGCTGTTTTTT.

This sequence joins TRBV6-1 and TRBJ2-2; D unclear. The CDR3 loop spans 15 amino acids. Germline V gives CDR1 MNHNS, CDR2 SASEGT. V was trimmed by 6 bases and J by 0 bases, leaving 11 bases between them. The CDR3 sequence: CASRATRANTGELFF. CDR3 bases: TGTGCCAGCAGGGCTACAAGAGCGAACACCGGGGAGCTGTTTTTT.

The chain couples TRBV4-3 to TRBJ2-4; TRBD2 is a possible D gene (5 bases). The CDR3 consists of 16 residues. The V gene lost 0 bases and the J gene lost 6 bases, with 15 bases spanning the gap. Germline V gene lookup returns CDR1 LGHNA and CDR2 YSLEER. The chain's CDR3 is CASSQDQKLGRNIQYF. The CDR3 DNA sequence: TGCGCCAGCAGCCAAGATCAGAAGCTAGGGAGAAACATTCAGTACTTC.

V gene TRBV29-1 combines with J gene TRBJ2-3, with D uncertain. Germline lookup yields CDR1 SQVTM and CDR2 ANQGSEA. CDR3 size: 14 residues. V was shortened by 5 bases and J by 3 bases, with 15 bases between the two germline ends. The CDR3 spells CSVLSTLTTDTQYF. The CDR3, as DNA: TGCAGCGTTCTCTCGACACTCACAACAGATACGCAGTATTTT.

The V gene is TRBV6-5, the J gene TRBJ1-6, with TRBD1 identical over 8 bases. Germline CDR1 is MNHEY and CDR2 is SVGAGI. The CDR3 is made up of 15 amino acids. J lost 9 bases, V lost 0 bases, and 4 bases had no gene match. In DNA, the CDR3 is TGTGCCAGCAGTTACTCGCGACAGGGGATTTCACCCCTCCACTTT. It encodes CASSYSRQGISPLHF.

The chain carries TRBV14 and TRBJ2-3; 8 positions agree with TRBD2. With 4 bases clipped from V and 8 bases from J, the junction kept 11 bases outside the gene matches. Germline CDR1 is SGHDN and CDR2 is FVKESK. This CDR3 has 15 residues. For the CDR3, the DNA is TGTGCCAGCAGCCGAGCGGGACTAGACGGTGGTACGCAGTATTTT. As protein: CASSRAGLDGGTQYF.

The rearrangement joins TRBV7-9 to TRBJ1-1, with a weak D call TRBD1 (5 bases). The V gene lost 5 bases and the J gene lost 10 bases, with 11 bases spanning the gap. The CDR3 has 11 residues. The V gene's germline CDR1 is SEHNR and CDR2 FQNEAQ (reference sequence). CDR3 loop: CASSTGPPAFF. The CDR3 DNA reads TGTGCCAGCAGCACAGGCCCCCCAGCTTTCTTT.

This chain uses TRBV5-1 with TRBJ1-6; possibly TRBD1 for D (5 bases). Trimming took 3 bases from V and 5 from J, leaving 12 bases between them. The germline CDR1 and CDR2 sequences are SGHRS and YFSETQ. The CDR3 length is 15 residues. The DNA of the CDR3 is TGCGCCAGCAGCTCAGGGAGGCAAGATAATTCACCCCTCCACTTT. Amino acid sequence: CASSSGRQDNSPLHF.

The chain recombines TRBV5-6 with TRBJ2-1; 12 bases are a match to TRBD2. The CDR3 runs to 17 residues. V gave up 4 bases and J gave up 4 bases; unmatched junction bases: 9. The germline gives CDR1 SGHDT, CDR2 YYEEEE. The CDR3 is CASSHRLAGERYNEQFF. The CDR3 DNA follows: TGTGCCAGCAGCCACCGACTAGCGGGAGAGAGGTACAATGAGCAGTTCTTC.

This rearrangement joins TRBV5-1 to TRBJ2-6; 7 bases fit TRBD1. Germline CDR1 reads SGHRS; CDR2 reads YFSETQ. The CDR3 covers 15 residues. The V segment lost 6 bases and the J segment 2 bases; nucleotides outside the gene matches: 5. CDR3: CASNFQGAGANVLTF. DNA for the CDR3: TGCGCCAGCAACTTCCAGGGGGCTGGGGCCAACGTCCTGACTTTC.

The count of this clone is one. The rearrangement joins TRBV5-4 to TRBJ2-6; tentatively, D is TRBD1 or TRBD2 (5 bases each). This CDR3 comprises 18 residues. Germline V gene lookup returns CDR1 SGHNT and CDR2 YYREEE (reference sequence). With 5 bases removed from V and 0 bases from J, the gap between germline ends came to 18 bases. The CDR3 sequence: CASRPGRDRVSGANVLTF. The CDR3, as DNA: TGTGCCAGCAGACCAGGCCGGGACCGCGTCTCTGGGGCCAACGTCCTGACTTTC.

The V call is TRBV6-5, the J call TRBJ1-6, with TRBD1 identical over 8 bases. Losses at the gene ends were 6 bases for V and 10 bases for J; bases not matched to a gene: 8. Germline CDR1 and CDR2: MNHEY and SVGAGI. This CDR3 spans 14 amino acids. The CDR3 region has the DNA TGTGCCAGCAGCCGGACAGGGCCTCACTCACCCCTCCACTTT. Translating it yields CASSRTGPHSPLHF.

V usage is TRBV5-1 and J usage is TRBJ1-2; D is ambiguous. Trimming shortened V by 0 bases and J by 5 bases, and 5 bases separated the two germline ends. Per germline, CDR1 SGHRS and CDR2 YFSETQ. The CDR3 spans 12 residues. This CDR3 reads CASSLGFYGYTF. In DNA, the CDR3 is TGCGCCAGCAGCTTGGGGTTTTATGGCTACACCTTC.

The V call is TRBV18, the J call TRBJ1-1; TRBD1 matches 9 bases. The ends lost 4 bases at V and 5 bases at J; junction bases unmatched: 5. The CDR3 contains 14 residues. Germline V CDR1 and CDR2: KGHSH, LQKENI. CDR3 loop: CASSRTGTGTEAFF. The CDR3 DNA follows: TGTGCCAGCTCACGAACCGGGACAGGGACTGAAGCTTTCTTT.

The chain employs TRBV7-9 and TRBJ2-5, with a possible D match to TRBD2 (5 bases). The CDR3 is made up of 14 amino acids. The germline V gene has CDR1 SEHNR and CDR2 FQNEAQ (reference sequence). Trimming cost V 3 bases and J 1 base, with 9 bases left between them. CDR3 residues: CASSFQAGQETQYF. Written as DNA, the CDR3 is TGTGCCAGCAGCTTCCAGGCGGGCCAAGAGACCCAGTACTTC.

This chain links TRBV7-8 with TRBJ2-3; tentative D call: TRBD1 (6 bases). CDR1 and CDR2 (germline): SGHVS, FQNEAQ. The CDR3 runs 14 residues. V lost 5 bases and J 4 bases, leaving 13 bases between the germline ends. CDR3 in amino acids: CASSPRQAADTQYF. CDR3 nucleotide sequence: TGTGCCAGCAGCCCACGACAGGCGGCAGATACGCAGTATTTT.

The V call is TRBV6-1, the J call TRBJ2-1; D may be TRBD1 (5 bases). The germline V gene has CDR1 MNHNS and CDR2 SASEGT. Trimming took off 6 bases at V and 4 bases at J, with 16 bases between the two ends. The CDR3 loop spans 15 amino acids. The CDR3 reads CASSPGTGPYNEQFF. CDR3 bases: TGTGCCAGCAGCCCAGGAACAGGACCGTACAATGAGCAGTTCTTC.

This clone was seen just once. This sequence joins TRBV6-1 and TRBJ2-1, with 8 bases matching TRBD2. Germline V gene data show CDR1 as MNHNS and CDR2 as SASEGT. With 1 base clipped from V and 2 bases from J, the junction kept 10 bases outside the gene matches. The CDR3 totals 18 residues. CDR3 region: CASSEGALGAGAYNEQFF. CDR3 nucleotide sequence: TGTGCCAGCAGTGAAGGGGCCCTGGGAGCGGGAGCCTACAATGAGCAGTTCTTC.

The CDR3, as DNA: TGTGCCAGCAGGCTCACCGGGACAACTACGTATAGCGAGCAGTACTTC. Its protein product is CASRLTGTTTYSEQYF. The chain joins TRBV28 to TRBJ2-7, with D tentatively TRBD1 (6 bases). V was pared by 6 bases and J by 6 bases, with 24 bases between. Germline assignment: CDR1 MDHEN and CDR2 SYDVKM. The CDR3 totals 16 residues.

This chain joins TRBV27 and TRBJ1-2; no reliable D call. The V end was cut by 8 bases, the J end by 0 bases, with 7 bases between. Germline V lookup: CDR1 MNHEY, CDR2 SMNVEV (reference sequence). CDR3 size: 12 residues. CDR3 coding DNA: TGTGCCAGCTCCCCGGCTAACTATGGCTACACCTTC. Translating gives CASSPANYGYTF.